These 14 T cell receptor beta chains originate from one sample sequenced in a study of spatial heterogeneity in lung cancer. TCRdb analysed the 5' RACE reads with MiXCR anew, one entry per CDR3 protein. This repertoire shows some 120,000 distinct CDR3 sequences, more than 9% found once; its top ten account for around 17%. Specified time point: blood at routine non-recurrence follow-up after resection. Sequencing was performed on whole RNA extracted from tumor and nontumor lung tissue, or from frozen PBMC, and the material was left unsorted. The source was PBMCs, collected at follow-up. These receptor sequences come from a male donor with early-stage non-small cell lung cancer.

This clonotype was found a few times. The chain recombines TRBV5-1 with TRBJ2-5; tentative D call: TRBD1 (6 bases). The CDR3 is made up of 17 amino acids. V dropped 0 bases and J dropped 2 bases, with 17 bases sitting between them. Germline V gives CDR1 SGHRS, CDR2 YFSETQ. The CDR3 sequence: CASSLGTDGWSQETQYF. The CDR3, as DNA: TGCGCCAGCAGCTTGGGGACAGACGGTTGGTCGCAAGAGACCCAGTACTTC.

The table lists this clonotype with a few counts. The V and J genes are TRBV7-2 and TRBJ1-2; 7 bases match TRBD1. Germline V gives CDR1 SGHTA, CDR2 FQGNSA. CDR3 length equals 15 residues. V lost 5 bases and J lost 6; bases outside the gene matches: 12. The CDR3 DNA is TGTGCCAGCAGCGCCAGGGGACAGCCCGGGGATGGCTACACCTTC. This codes for CASSARGQPGDGYTF.

The rearrangement joins TRBV7-3 to TRBJ2-5, with D possibly TRBD1 on 6 matching bases. V was cut by 5 bases and J by 5 bases, with 18 bases left in between. The CDR3 has 15 residues. Germline V gives CDR1 SGHTA, CDR2 FQGTGA. The CDR3 DNA reads as TGTGCCAGCAGCCCGGGGCCATCAGGACAGGAGACCCAGTACTTC. Amino acid sequence: CASSPGPSGQETQYF.

This clonotype was detected a few times. The chain combines TRBV5-1 with TRBJ1-1; D not certain. Germline V CDR1 and CDR2: SGHRS, YFSETQ. The germline V and J ends were trimmed by 1 base and 4 bases, with 11 bases remaining between them. The CDR3 contains 14 residues. CDR3 nucleotide sequence: TGCGCCAGCAGCTTGACCCCTTGGGGCACTGAAGCTTTCTTT. Amino acids: CASSLTPWGTEAFF.

This clonotype was counted many times. The chain carries TRBV28 and TRBJ1-2; a weak D match, TRBD1 (6 bases). V dropped 5 bases and J dropped 7 bases, with 11 bases sitting between them. Germline V gives CDR1 MDHEN, CDR2 SYDVKM. The CDR3 contains 12 residues. The CDR3 DNA reads TGTGCCAGCAGTACCAACAGGGCTGGCTACACCTTC. As protein: CASSTNRAGYTF.

This clonotype appeared many times. The chain has TRBV12-3 or TRBV12-4 and TRBJ2-7; D may be TRBD1 or TRBD2 (5 bases each). Trimming took off 6 bases at V and 3 bases at J, with 12 bases between the two ends. There are 13 residues in the CDR3. The CDR3 DNA reads TGTGCCAGCAGGAGAGGGGTCGGCTACGAGCAGTACTTC. This codes for CASRRGVGYEQYF.

This clonotype was counted at least ten times. The chain employs TRBV5-1 and TRBJ2-3, with D hard to call. CDR1 SGHRS and CDR2 YFSETQ come from the germline V gene. V was clipped by 4 bases and J by 0 bases, with 9 bases between them. The CDR3 covers 14 residues. This CDR3 reads CASSKDRSTDTQYF. The CDR3 DNA reads TGCGCCAGCAGCAAGGACCGAAGCACAGATACGCAGTATTTT. The full variable domain, rest sourced from reference TRBV5-1 and TRBJ2-3, is KAGVTQTPRYLIKTRGQQVTLSCSPISGHRSVSWYQQTPGQGLQFLFEYFSETQRNKGNFPGRFSGRQFSNSRSEMNVSTLELGDSALYLCASSKDRSTDTQYFGPGTRLTVL.

This clonotype appeared a few times. This chain links TRBV2 with TRBJ1-3; no reliable D call. This CDR3 is built from 15 residues. Per germline, CDR1 SNHLY and CDR2 FYNNEI. V lost 6 bases, J lost 0 bases, and 12 bases lay in between. DNA for the CDR3: TGTGCCAGCAGCCTCTGGTCGGGCTCTGGAAACACCATATATTTT. Protein: CASSLWSGSGNTIYF.

The table lists this clonotype with a few counts. The chain is built from TRBV12-3 or TRBV12-4 and TRBJ2-4; no firm D call. With 2 bases removed from V and 5 bases from J, the gap between germline ends came to 4 bases. The CDR3 is made up of 12 amino acids. CDR3 bases: TGTGCCAGCAGTTTATGGGAAAACATTCAGTACTTC. Amino acid sequence: CASSLWENIQYF.

The chain uses TRBV19 and TRBJ2-7; a weak D match, TRBD1 (6 bases). There are 14 residues in the CDR3. V was trimmed by 7 bases and J by 4 bases, leaving 17 bases between them. Germline CDR1 LNHDA, CDR2 SQIVND (reference sequence). The CDR3 protein is CASKQGPGKYEQYF. The CDR3 nucleotides are TGTGCCAGTAAACAGGGCCCCGGAAAATACGAGCAGTACTTC. Full variable domain (outside the CDR3, taken from reference TRBV19 and TRBJ2-7): DGGITQSPKYLFRKEGQNVTLSCEQNLNHDAMYWYRQDPGQGLRLIYYSQIVNDFQKGDIAEGYSVSREKKESFPLTVTSAQKNPTAFYLCASKQGPGKYEQYFGPGTRLTVT.

This clonotype was counted at least ten times. This rearrangement joins TRBV20-1 to TRBJ1-6; tentatively, D is TRBD1 (5 bases). This CDR3 comprises 15 residues. Trimming took 0 bases from V and 10 from J, leaving 16 bases between them. Germline V gene data show CDR1 as DFQATT and CDR2 as SNEGSKA (reference sequence). The CDR3 region has the DNA TGCAGTGCTAGAGATCAGGGTCAGGGTAGCTCACCCCTCCACTTT. Amino acids: CSARDQGQGSSPLHF.

The table lists this clonotype with many counts. The chain carries TRBV3-1 and TRBJ2-3, with 8 bases matching TRBD2. Germline assignment: CDR1 LGHDT and CDR2 YNNKEL (reference sequence). Trimming cost V 2 bases and J 2 bases; bases outside gene matches: 6. The CDR3 loop spans 16 amino acids. CDR3 coding DNA: TGTGCCAGCAGCCAAAGAACTAGCGGTCCCACAGATACGCAGTATTTT. Its translation is CASSQRTSGPTDTQYF.

This chain connects TRBV7-2 to TRBJ2-2, with D maybe TRBD1 (5 bases). CDR1 SGHTA and CDR2 FQGNSA come from the germline V gene. The CDR3 spans 15 residues. Trimming pared 1 base from V and 4 bases from J, leaving 10 bases between. CDR3 residues: CASSLVQGVTGELFF. The CDR3 bases are TGTGCCAGCAGCTTAGTGCAGGGTGTCACCGGGGAGCTGTTTTTT.

The CDR3 DNA sequence: TGCAGTGCTAGTGGGACAGTCGATCAGCCCCAGCATTTT. It translates to CSASGTVDQPQHF. The V gene is TRBV20-1, the J gene TRBJ1-5; 7 nucleotides agree with TRBD1. CDR1 and CDR2 (germline): DFQATT, SNEGSKA (reference sequence). V gave up 3 bases and J gave up 5 bases; unmatched junction bases: 4. CDR3 size: 13 residues.